The present TCR beta chain was sequenced within a study of T cell responses to AZD1222 COVID-19 vaccine (dated by TCRdb to about 2021). About the full investigation: AZD1222 recipients given second doses at about 4 weeks or at about 12 weeks were pooled, since spike-specific TCR depth and breadth were not found to differ between the two schedules. TCR sequencing covered roughly 230 trial participants: 207 given two doses of AZD1222 and 26 given two doses of MenACWY control vaccine. Trial participants were enrolled by age into 18-55, 56-69 and 70-plus year subgroups, with about 150, 28 and 57 TCR-sequenced participants respectively. Broader findings and caveats from the paper: Spike-specific TCR breadth and depth rose significantly after two AZD1222 doses compared with day 0 and with MenACWY recipients. In the small 56-69-year group, the increase in depth fell short of significance, most likely because of low power. Because no day 14 peak-response samples were available, the repertoires could be characterized only after the peak T cell response. Vaccine-associated CD4 TCRs spanned the whole spike protein, with dominant responses in regions 160-218 and 743-854. Participants were mostly white British, with more females than males. The authors suggested clonal diversity may have been underestimated. Reportedly, almost half of the unique spike-specific TCRs recognized epitopes lying outside the regions that are mutated in the B.1.351 and B.1.1.7 variants. Conclusions about previously exposed vaccinees were limited because only a handful of AZD1222 recipients were SARS-CoV-2 seropositive at baseline.

Inclusive of the bounding cysteine and phenylalanine, the CDR3 is 17 residues long. Left in the record is the CDR3 DNA by itself, 51 bases read in frame from the first base. According to the germline V gene (reference sequence), CDR1 reads SEHNR and CDR2 reads FQNEAQ. V has 4 bases trimmed and J has 3 bases trimmed; junction bases matching no gene number 7. Explained via the paper, the time point label denotes: baseline before first vaccination. The vaccinee samples were drawn from two UK trials, COV001 and COV002, one of which was a single-blind randomized controlled phase 2/3 trial testing AZD1222 (ChAdOx1 nCoV-19) in healthy adults. For TCRbeta chain sequencing, PBMC samples were collected from trial participants at day 0 and at day 28 after the second dose. The CDR3 regions of human TCRbeta chains were analyzed by immunosequencing. From the authors' description of their analysis: Repertoire TCRs were checked for matches against a reference library of SARS-CoV-2-specific TCRs that had been generated using the MIRA antigen-specificity platform. Breadth meant the fraction of unique TCRs that were SARS-CoV-2-associated, whereas depth meant the fraction of total T cells that were SARS-CoV-2-associated. Using the MIRA data, each spike-specific TCR was assigned both to the spike region to which the TCR was reactive and to a CD4 or CD8 class. Log10-transformed breadth and depth values were compared by one-way ANOVA with Sidak's multiple comparisons tests. Here the immuneACCESS table is served through TCRdb, limited to in-frame sequences with V and J called. Missing clones are a known gap in these copies; in checked studies unresolved V genes cover under half, and the rest lacks a known reason. Clonal size and the V and J genes are those of that table, whereas D and trimming came from the DNA. Here the sample has fewer than 110,000 clones; 89% occur a single time. The biggest ten clones account for roughly 6.5% of the sample.

This clone has only a few counts. Which antigen it targets is not known. One base away there is no much larger clone; base qualities are not given. The sequence was obtained from an adult in good health. The V and J genes are TRBV7-9 and TRBJ1-5, with 12 central nucleotides matching TRBD1. This material consisted of peripheral blood, taken on day 0 of AZD1222 vaccination. The nucleotide sequence reads TGTGCCAGCAGCTATGGGACAGGGGGCGCGGACAATCAGCCCCAGCATTTT. The translation is CASSYGTGGADNQPQHF.